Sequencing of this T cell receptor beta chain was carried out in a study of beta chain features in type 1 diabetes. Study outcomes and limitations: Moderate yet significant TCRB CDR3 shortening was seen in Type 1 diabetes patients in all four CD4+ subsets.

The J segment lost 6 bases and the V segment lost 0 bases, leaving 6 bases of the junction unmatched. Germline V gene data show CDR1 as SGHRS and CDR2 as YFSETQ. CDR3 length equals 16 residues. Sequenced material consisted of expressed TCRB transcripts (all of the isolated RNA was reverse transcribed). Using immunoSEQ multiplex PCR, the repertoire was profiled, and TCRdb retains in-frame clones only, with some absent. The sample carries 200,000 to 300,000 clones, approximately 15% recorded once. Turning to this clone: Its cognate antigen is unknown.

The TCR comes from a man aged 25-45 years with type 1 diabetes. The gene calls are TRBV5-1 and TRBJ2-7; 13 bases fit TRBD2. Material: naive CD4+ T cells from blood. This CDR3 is CASSLAWTSGSVEQYF. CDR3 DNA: TGCGCCAGCAGCTTGGCCTGGACTAGCGGGAGCGTCGAGCAGTACTTC.